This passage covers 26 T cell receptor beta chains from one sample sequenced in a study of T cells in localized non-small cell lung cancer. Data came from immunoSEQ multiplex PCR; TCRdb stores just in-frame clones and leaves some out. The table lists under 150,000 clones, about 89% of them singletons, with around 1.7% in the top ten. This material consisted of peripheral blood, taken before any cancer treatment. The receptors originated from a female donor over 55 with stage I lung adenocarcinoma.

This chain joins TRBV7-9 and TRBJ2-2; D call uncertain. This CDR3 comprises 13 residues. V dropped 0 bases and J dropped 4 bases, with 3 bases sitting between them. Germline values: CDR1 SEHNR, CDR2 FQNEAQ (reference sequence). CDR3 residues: CASSLARTGELFF. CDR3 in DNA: TGTGCCAGCAGCTTAGCGCGCACCGGGGAGCTGTTTTTT. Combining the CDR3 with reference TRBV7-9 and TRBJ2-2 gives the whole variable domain DTGVSQNPRHKITKRGQNVTFRCDPISEHNRLYWYRQTLGQGPEFLTYFQNEAQLEKSRLLSDRFSAERPKGSFSTLEIQRTEQGDSAMYLCASSLARTGELFFGEGSRLTVL.

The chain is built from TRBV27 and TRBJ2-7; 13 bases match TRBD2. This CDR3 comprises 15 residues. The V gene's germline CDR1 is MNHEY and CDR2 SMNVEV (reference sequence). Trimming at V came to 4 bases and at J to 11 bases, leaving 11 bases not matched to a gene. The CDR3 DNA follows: TGTGCCAGCAGTTCTGCCGGGACTAGCGGGAAGAGGAAGTACTTC. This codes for CASSSAGTSGKRKYF.

CDR3 amino acids: CASSLGSGRGGEQYF. The CDR3 coding sequence is TGTGCCAGCAGCTTAGGTAGCGGGAGGGGAGGAGAGCAGTACTTC. The rearrangement uses TRBV11-2 and TRBJ2-7; 11 nucleotides agree with TRBD2. With V trimmed by 1 base and J by 7 bases, 6 bases remained unmatched. The CDR3 extends over 15 amino acids. The V gene's germline CDR1 is SGHAT and CDR2 FQNNGV. The full variable domain, rest sourced from reference TRBV11-2 and TRBJ2-7, is EAGVAQSPRYKIIEKRQSVAFWCNPISGHATLYWYQQILGQGPKLLIQFQNNGVVDDSQLPKDRFSAERLKGVDSTLKIQPAKLEDSAVYLCASSLGSGRGGEQYFGPGTRLTVT.

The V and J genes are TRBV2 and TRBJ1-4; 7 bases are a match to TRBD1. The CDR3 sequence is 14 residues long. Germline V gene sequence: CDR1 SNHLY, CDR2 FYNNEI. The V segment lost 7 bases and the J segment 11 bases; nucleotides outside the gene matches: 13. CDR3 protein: CASKTGTEARKLFF. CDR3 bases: TGTGCCAGCAAGACAGGGACAGAGGCGAGGAAACTGTTTTTT.

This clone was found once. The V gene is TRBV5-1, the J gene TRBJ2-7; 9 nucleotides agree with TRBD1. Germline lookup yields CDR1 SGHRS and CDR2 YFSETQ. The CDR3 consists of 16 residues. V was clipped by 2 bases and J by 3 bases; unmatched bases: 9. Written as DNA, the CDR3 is TGCGCCAGCAGCTTAGCCGGGACAGGGATCATCTACGAGCAGTACTTC. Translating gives CASSLAGTGIIYEQYF.

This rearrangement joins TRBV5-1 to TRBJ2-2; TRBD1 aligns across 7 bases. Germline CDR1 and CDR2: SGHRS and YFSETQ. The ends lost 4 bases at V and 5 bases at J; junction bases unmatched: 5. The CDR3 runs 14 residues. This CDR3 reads CASSRQGVTGELFF. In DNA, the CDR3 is TGCGCCAGCAGCCGACAGGGAGTAACCGGGGAGCTGTTTTTT.

CDR3 DNA: TGTGCCAGCAGCTTGCCCCTAATGAACACTGAAGCTTTCTTT. Amino acids: CASSLPLMNTEAFF. V gene TRBV5-4 combines with J gene TRBJ1-1; D gene uncertain. With 1 base removed from V and 0 bases from J, the gap between germline ends came to 7 bases. The length of the CDR3 is 14 residues. Germline V CDR1 and CDR2: SGHNT, YYREEE (reference sequence). The full variable domain, in which reference TRBV5-4 and TRBJ1-1 provide the parts outside the CDR3, is ETGVTQSPTHLIKTRGQQVTLRCSSQSGHNTVSWYQQALGQGPQFIFQYYREEENGRGNFPPRFSGLQFPNYSSELNVNALELDDSALYLCASSLPLMNTEAFFGQGTRLTVV.

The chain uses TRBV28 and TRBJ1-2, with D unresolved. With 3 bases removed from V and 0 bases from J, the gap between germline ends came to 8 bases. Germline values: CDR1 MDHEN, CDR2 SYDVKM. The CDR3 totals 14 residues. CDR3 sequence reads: CASSFLKANYGYTF. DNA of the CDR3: TGTGCCAGCAGTTTTCTCAAAGCTAACTATGGCTACACCTTC.

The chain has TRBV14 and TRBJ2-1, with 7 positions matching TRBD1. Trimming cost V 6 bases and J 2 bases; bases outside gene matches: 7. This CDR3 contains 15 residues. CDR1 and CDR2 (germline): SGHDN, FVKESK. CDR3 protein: CASSYTGATYNEQFF. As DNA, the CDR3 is TGTGCCAGCAGTTACACAGGGGCCACCTACAATGAGCAGTTCTTC.

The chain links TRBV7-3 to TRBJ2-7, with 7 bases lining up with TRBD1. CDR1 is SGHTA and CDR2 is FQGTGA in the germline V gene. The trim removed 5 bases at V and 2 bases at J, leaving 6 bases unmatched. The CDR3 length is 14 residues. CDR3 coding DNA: TGTGCCAGCAGCACCCATGGACAGGCCTACGAGCAGTACTTC. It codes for CASSTHGQAYEQYF.

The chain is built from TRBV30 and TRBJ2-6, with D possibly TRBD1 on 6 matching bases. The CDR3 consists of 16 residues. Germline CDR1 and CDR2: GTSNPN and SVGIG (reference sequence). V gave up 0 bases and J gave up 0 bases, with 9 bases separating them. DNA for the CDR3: TGTGCCTGGAGTGTACCAGGGGTCTCTGGGGCCAACGTCCTGACTTTC. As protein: CAWSVPGVSGANVLTF.

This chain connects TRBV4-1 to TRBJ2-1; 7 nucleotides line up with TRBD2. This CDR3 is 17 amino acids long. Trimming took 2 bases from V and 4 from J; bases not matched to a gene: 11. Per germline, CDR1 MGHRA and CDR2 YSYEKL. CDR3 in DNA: TGCGCCAGCAGCCAACCAAGGGGCGGGAGTGGTTACAATGAGCAGTTCTTC. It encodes CASSQPRGGSGYNEQFF.

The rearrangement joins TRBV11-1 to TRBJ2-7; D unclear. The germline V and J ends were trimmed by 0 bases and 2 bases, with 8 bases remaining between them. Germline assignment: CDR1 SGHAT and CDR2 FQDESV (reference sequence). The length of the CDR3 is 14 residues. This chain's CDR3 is CASSLAGPPYEQYF. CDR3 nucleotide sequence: TGTGCCAGCAGCTTAGCCGGACCACCCTACGAGCAGTACTTC.

The CDR3: CASSVGPGGETQYF. The CDR3 DNA follows: TGTGCCAGCAGCGTAGGACCCGGAGGAGAGACCCAGTACTTC. This chain connects TRBV9 to TRBJ2-5; tentative D call: TRBD2 (5 bases). V lost 0 bases and J lost 4, with 10 bases in between. Per the germline V gene, CDR1 is SGDLS and CDR2 is YYNGEE. This CDR3 has 14 amino acids.

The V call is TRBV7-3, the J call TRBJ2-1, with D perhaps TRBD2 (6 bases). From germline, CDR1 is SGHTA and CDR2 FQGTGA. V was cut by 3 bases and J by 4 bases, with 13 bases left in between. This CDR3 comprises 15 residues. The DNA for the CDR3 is TGTGCCAGCAGCTTCGGGACGGGAGTTTACAATGAGCAGTTCTTC. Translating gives CASSFGTGVYNEQFF.

The CDR3 region has the DNA TGTGCCAGCAGACGAGGACTAGCGGGAGCAGGCGAGCAGTACTTC. It is translated as CASRRGLAGAGEQYF. The J gene is TRBJ2-7, the V gene TRBV6-6; 13 positions agree with TRBD2. This CDR3 is 15 amino acids long. Germline CDR1 and CDR2: MNHNY and SVGAGI (reference sequence). Germline trimming cut 6 bases from V and 6 bases from J; bases unmatched to any gene: 8.

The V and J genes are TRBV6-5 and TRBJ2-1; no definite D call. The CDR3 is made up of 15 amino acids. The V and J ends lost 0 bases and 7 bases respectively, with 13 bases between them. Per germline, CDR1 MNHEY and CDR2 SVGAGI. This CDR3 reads CASSYSILSDNEQFF. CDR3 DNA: TGTGCCAGCAGTTACTCGATTCTCTCTGATAATGAGCAGTTCTTC.

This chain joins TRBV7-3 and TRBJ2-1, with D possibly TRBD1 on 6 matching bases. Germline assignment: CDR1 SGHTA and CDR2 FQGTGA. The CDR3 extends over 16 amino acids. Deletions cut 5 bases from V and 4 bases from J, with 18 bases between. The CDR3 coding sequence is TGTGCCAGCAGCCCCACCCCGGGACACCTATACAATGAGCAGTTCTTC. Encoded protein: CASSPTPGHLYNEQFF.

CDR3 DNA: TGTGCCAGCAGCTCGACGGGATACACCGGGGAGCTGTTTTTT. This gives the protein CASSSTGYTGELFF. The chain joins TRBV7-6 to TRBJ2-2; D is perhaps TRBD2 (5 bases). CDR3 length: 14 residues. Trimming stripped 4 bases from V and 3 bases from J, with 9 bases between. Germline V gene sequence: CDR1 SGHVS, CDR2 FNYEAQ.

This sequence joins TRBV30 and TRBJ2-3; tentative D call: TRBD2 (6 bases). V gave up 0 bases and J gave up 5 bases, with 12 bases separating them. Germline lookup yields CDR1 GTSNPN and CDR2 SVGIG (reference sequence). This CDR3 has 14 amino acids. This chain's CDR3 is CAWSVGPGVDTQYF. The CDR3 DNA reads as TGTGCCTGGAGTGTAGGGCCGGGAGTAGATACGCAGTATTTT.

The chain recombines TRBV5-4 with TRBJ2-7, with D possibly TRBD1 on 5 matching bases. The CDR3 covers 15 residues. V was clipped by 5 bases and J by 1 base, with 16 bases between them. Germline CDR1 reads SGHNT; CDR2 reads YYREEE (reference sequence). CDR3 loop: CASSAQGRQSYEQYF. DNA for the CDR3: TGTGCCAGCAGTGCTCAGGGTAGACAATCCTACGAGCAGTACTTC.

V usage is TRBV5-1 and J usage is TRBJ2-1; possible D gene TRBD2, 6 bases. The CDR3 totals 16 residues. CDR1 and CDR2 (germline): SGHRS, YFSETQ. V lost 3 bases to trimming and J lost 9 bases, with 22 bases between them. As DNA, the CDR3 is TGCGCCAGCAGCTGGGGAGCAGCGACTAGTGCGCTTGAGCAGTTCTTC. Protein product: CASSWGAATSALEQFF. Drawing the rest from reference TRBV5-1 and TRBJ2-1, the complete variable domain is KAGVTQTPRYLIKTRGQQVTLSCSPISGHRSVSWYQQTPGQGLQFLFEYFSETQRNKGNFPGRFSGRQFSNSRSEMNVSTLELGDSALYLCASSWGAATSALEQFFGPGTRLTVL.

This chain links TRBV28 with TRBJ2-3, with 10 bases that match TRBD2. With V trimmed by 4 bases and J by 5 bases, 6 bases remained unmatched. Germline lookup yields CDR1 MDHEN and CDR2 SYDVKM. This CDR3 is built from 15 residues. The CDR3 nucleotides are TGTGCCAGCAGTTCCAGCGGGAGGGTGGTAGATACGCAGTATTTT. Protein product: CASSSSGRVVDTQYF.

The CDR3 spells CASSVAAGVAYEQYF. The CDR3 DNA reads TGTGCCAGCAGCGTAGCGGCGGGAGTTGCTTACGAGCAGTACTTC. This rearrangement joins TRBV9 to TRBJ2-7; the match to TRBD2 covers 7 bases. The CDR3 is 15 residues long. Germline V gene lookup returns CDR1 SGDLS and CDR2 YYNGEE. V shed 0 bases and J 4 bases; nucleotides not matched to a gene: 7.

CDR3 sequence: CASSETGTSYNEQFF. The DNA for the CDR3 is TGTGCCAGCAGCGAGACCGGGACTAGCTACAATGAGCAGTTCTTC. The chain carries TRBV9 and TRBJ2-1; the match to TRBD2 covers 8 bases. Germline V gene lookup returns CDR1 SGDLS and CDR2 YYNGEE. This CDR3 is built from 15 residues. The ends lost 3 bases at V and 3 bases at J; junction bases unmatched: 5. The full variable domain, rest sourced from reference TRBV9 and TRBJ2-1, is DSGVTQTPKHLITATGQRVTLRCSPRSGDLSVYWYQQSLDQGLQFLIQYYNGEERAKGNILERFSAQQFPDLHSELNLSSLELGDSALYFCASSETGTSYNEQFFGPGTRLTVL.

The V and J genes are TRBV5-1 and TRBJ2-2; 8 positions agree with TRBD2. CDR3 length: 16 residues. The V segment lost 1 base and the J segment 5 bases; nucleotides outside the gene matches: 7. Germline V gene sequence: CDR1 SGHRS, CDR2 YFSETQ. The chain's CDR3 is CASSLLAGTGTGELFF. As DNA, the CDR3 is TGCGCCAGCAGCTTGCTAGCGGGCACGGGGACCGGGGAGCTGTTTTTT.